The 15 T cell receptor beta chains presented below share a single source sample, sequenced in a study of molecular identifiers for immune sequencing clone quantification (dated by TCRdb to 2017 to 2018). The method was PCR. Sequenced using a NextSeq 500. TCRdb took the public reads, trimmed them with fastp at Q25, ran MiXCR for clone calling and kept in-frame beta chains. Each CDR3 protein gets just one entry, which takes the most common genes and DNA from the rows behind it. Within this sample are about 630,000 distinct CDR3 sequences, with roughly 23% of them counted one time only. The biggest ten clones account for about 0.73% of the sample. Material: naive CD8+ T cells from blood, with Jurkat cell RNA spiked in. The cell subset or site label corresponds to: FACS-sorted CD8+CD4-CCR7+CD45RA+ naive T cells. These receptors all stem from a human donor in good health. Some libraries in this study had Jurkat cell RNA spiked in.

The gene calls are TRBV7-9 and TRBJ2-7, with TRBD2 as a possible D gene (6 bases). This CDR3 is 16 amino acids long. V was trimmed by 5 bases and J by 2 bases, leaving 19 bases between them. The germline gives CDR1 SEHNR, CDR2 FQNEAQ (reference sequence). CDR3 nucleotide sequence: TGTGCCAGCAGCCCACCCCCGGGACTGGAGACCTACGAGCAGTACTTC. Amino acid sequence: CASSPPPGLETYEQYF.

This clonotype has ten or more counts. CDR3 loop: CASSQDFRRLALSGANVLTF. CDR3 sequence (DNA): TGCGCCAGCAGCCAAGATTTCAGGAGACTAGCTCTCTCTGGGGCCAACGTCCTGACTTTC. V gene TRBV4-3 combines with J gene TRBJ2-6; the match to TRBD2 covers 7 bases. The CDR3 totals 20 residues. Germline V gene data show CDR1 as LGHNA and CDR2 as YSLEER. V shed 0 bases, J shed 0 bases, and the junction held 11 bases outside the gene matches.

The chain has TRBV7-2 and TRBJ2-1; 8 bases fit TRBD2. CDR1 is SGHTA and CDR2 is FQGNSA in the germline V gene. V lost 5 bases, J lost 7 bases, and 13 bases stayed unmatched. The CDR3 runs 16 residues. CDR3 sequence (DNA): TGTGCCAGCAGCGGAGCTAGCGGGCCAAAACATAATGAGCAGTTCTTC. This codes for CASSGASGPKHNEQFF.

This clonotype was recorded many times. The chain employs TRBV12-3 or TRBV12-4 and TRBJ1-1; D gene unclear. The CDR3 sequence is 14 residues long. Trimming shortened V by 3 bases and J by 3 bases, and 11 bases separated the two germline ends. The CDR3 DNA sequence: TGTGCCAGCAGTTTTAGGCGGCAGTACACTGAAGCTTTCTTT. It codes for CASSFRRQYTEAFF.

This clonotype was seen many times. The chain uses TRBV10-3 and TRBJ1-4; no definite D call. Germline V gene sequence: CDR1 ENHRY, CDR2 SYGVKD. The length of the CDR3 is 15 residues. V gave up 8 bases and J gave up 0 bases, with 13 bases separating them. CDR3 protein: CAIRSGLATNEKLFF. The CDR3 nucleotides are TGTGCCATCCGTTCTGGGCTCGCAACTAATGAAAAACTGTTTTTT.

Regarding this clonotype: This may stem from a read error, because a much larger clone lies one nucleotide away. V gene TRBV7-6 combines with J gene TRBJ2-3; D gene unclear. Trimming took off 8 bases at V and 0 bases at J, with 12 bases between the two ends. This CDR3 region has 14 residues. CDR1 is SGHVS, CDR2 FNYEAQ, per germline. The CDR3 region is CASGPGASTDTQYF. CDR3 sequence (DNA): TGTGCCAGCGGACCGGGCGCTAGCACAGATACGCAGTATTTT.

Remarks on this clonotype: Relative to the germline gene, one junction end is altered; a read error may explain this. The chain carries TRBV19 and TRBJ2-1, with a weak D call TRBD2 (6 bases). The CDR3 covers 13 residues. Looked up from germline, CDR1 is LNHDA and CDR2 is SQIVND (reference sequence). In nucleotides, the CDR3 is TGTGCCAGTAGTACTACTAGCTACTATGAGCAGTTCTTC. Its translation is CASSTTSYYEQFF.

Comment on this clonotype: This may be a read error: a much more frequent sequence differs by one nucleotide. The J gene is TRBJ2-2, the V gene TRBV29-1, with 7 bases lining up with TRBD1. Germline V gives CDR1 SQVTM, CDR2 ANQGSEA. The CDR3 is 15 amino acids. CDR3 sequence: CSVEDQPGGDGELSF. CDR3 bases: TGCAGCGTTGAAGACCAACCAGGGGGTGACGGGGAGCTGTCTTTT.

At least ten counts were recorded for this clonotype. The chain couples TRBV20-1 to TRBJ2-7; either TRBD1 or TRBD2 may supply D (6 bases each). V gave up 0 bases and J gave up 3 bases, with 15 bases separating them. Germline-derived CDR1 and CDR2 are DFQATT and SNEGSKA (reference sequence). The CDR3 consists of 15 residues. Written as DNA, the CDR3 is TGCAGTGCTAGAGATAGCGGCAGGGGCAGCTACGAGCAGTACTTC. Its translation: CSARDSGRGSYEQYF.

In nucleotides, the CDR3 is TGTGCCAGCAGTTACGGGCTAGCCCACGAGCAGTACTTC. Translation: CASSYGLAHEQYF. This sequence joins TRBV6-6 and TRBJ2-7, with D possibly matching TRBD2 (5 bases). The length of the CDR3 is 13 residues. Trimming stripped 2 bases from V and 5 bases from J, with 10 bases between. The V gene's germline CDR1 is MNHNY and CDR2 SVGAGI (reference sequence).

This clonotype was seen more than once but under ten times. The chain has TRBV19 and TRBJ1-1; the match to TRBD1 covers 8 bases. J lost 1 base, V lost 4 bases, and 8 bases had no gene match. In germline, CDR1 is LNHDA, CDR2 SQIVND (reference sequence). This CDR3 spans 16 amino acids. The CDR3 here is CASSTGQGGGNTEAFF. CDR3 bases: TGTGCCAGTAGTACAGGACAGGGTGGCGGGAACACTGAAGCTTTCTTT.

Regarding this clonotype: This may be a read error, as it is one base from a much larger clone. This rearrangement joins TRBV6-2 or TRBV6-3 to TRBJ1-1, with 9 bases matching TRBD1. The CDR3 length is 16 residues. CDR1 MNHEY and CDR2 SVGEGT come from the germline V gene. The CDR3 spells CGSSYPGTGTNTEAFF. CDR3 bases: TGTGGCAGCAGTTACCCCGGGACAGGGACTAATACTGAAGCTTTCTTT.

This sequence joins TRBV4-3 and TRBJ2-1, with D hard to call. V was trimmed by 3 bases and J by 2 bases, leaving 14 bases between them. Germline V lookup: CDR1 LGHNA, CDR2 YSLEER. The CDR3 consists of 16 residues. The CDR3: CASSHYTMNAYNEQFF. CDR3 nucleotide sequence: TGCGCCAGCAGCCACTACACGATGAACGCCTACAATGAGCAGTTCTTC.

This clonotype appeared a few times. The chain uses TRBV12-3 or TRBV12-4 and TRBJ2-4; 7 nucleotides line up with TRBD2. The length of the CDR3 is 16 residues. The ends lost 7 bases at V and 1 base at J; junction bases unmatched: 10. CDR3 nucleotide sequence: TGTGCCAGCACCGCCGCGACAGCGGGGGCCAAAAACATTCAGTACTTC. Translating it yields CASTAATAGAKNIQYF.

A few counts support this clonotype. The V and J genes are TRBV4-1 and TRBJ2-7; D is uncertain. Per the germline V gene, CDR1 is MGHRA and CDR2 is YSYEKL. CDR3 size: 13 residues. V lost 1 base, J lost 2 bases, and 6 bases lay in between. The CDR3 DNA reads as TGCGCCAGCAGCCAAGCGCCGGCCTACGAGCAGTACTTC. Its translation: CASSQAPAYEQYF.